This note documents a single T cell receptor beta chain sequence. The data belong to a study of blood T cell repertoires in COVID-19. Study-level background: Donors in the United States, Italy and Spain gave samples during acute or convalescent COVID-19. Sources were T cells, B-cell-depleted T cells, or PBMCs; the material itself was cDNA or gDNA.

As originally analysed: For nucleated cells, counts were estimated from reference gene primer amplification. Data came from immunoSEQ multiplex PCR; TCRdb stores just in-frame clones and leaves some out. That table gives V, J and clone size, and the DNA gave D and trimming. This table holds tens of thousands of clones, 80% to 90% found once. With 4 bases removed from V and 2 bases from J, the gap between germline ends came to 5 bases. The CDR3 sequence is 12 residues long. Looked up from germline, CDR1 is MDHEN and CDR2 is SYDVKM. The chain joins TRBV28 to TRBJ1-2, with D unclear. This TCR came from an older woman with acute or convalescent COVID-19. The sequencing sample was made of peripheral blood. CDR3 protein: CASSSRNYGYTF. CDR3 nucleotide sequence: TGTGCCAGCAGTTCCAGGAACTATGGCTACACCTTC.